The TCR beta chain under discussion was sequenced for a study of technical replicates of blood from a handful of donors. Method: immunoSEQ multiplex PCR; TCRdb's copy keeps in-frame clones and lacks some. The sample holds under 100,000 clones, about 96% seen once. This CDR3 region has 16 residues. V was pared by 0 bases and J by 4 bases, with 15 bases between. The germline V gene encodes CDR1 MNHEY and CDR2 SMNVEV (reference sequence). The sample comprised T cells isolated from PBMCs. The origin of this receptor is a human donor in good health. This rearrangement joins TRBV27 to TRBJ1-2; D perhaps matches TRBD1 (5 bases). CDR3 bases: TGTGCCAGCAGTTTATCATTGACAGCTTCCTTCTATGGCTACACCTTC. Translated: CASSLSLTASFYGYTF.